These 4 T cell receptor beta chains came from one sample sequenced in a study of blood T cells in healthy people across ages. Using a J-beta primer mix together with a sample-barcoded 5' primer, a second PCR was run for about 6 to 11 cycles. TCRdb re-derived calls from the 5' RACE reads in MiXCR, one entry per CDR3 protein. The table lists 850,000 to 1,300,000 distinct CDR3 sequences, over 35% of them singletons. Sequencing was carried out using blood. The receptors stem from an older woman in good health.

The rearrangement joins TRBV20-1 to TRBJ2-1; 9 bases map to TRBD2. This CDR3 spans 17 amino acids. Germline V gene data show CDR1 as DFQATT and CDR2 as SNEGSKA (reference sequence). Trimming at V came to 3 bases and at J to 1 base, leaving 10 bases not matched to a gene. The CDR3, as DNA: TGCAGTGCTAGTTCCCTCCTAGCGGGGCGATCCTACAATGAGCAGTTCTTC. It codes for CSASSLLAGRSYNEQFF.

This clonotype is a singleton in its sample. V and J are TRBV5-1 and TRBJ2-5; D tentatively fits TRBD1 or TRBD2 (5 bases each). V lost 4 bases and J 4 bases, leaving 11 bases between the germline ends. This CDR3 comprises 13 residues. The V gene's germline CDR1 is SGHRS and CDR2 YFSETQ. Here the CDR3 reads CASSRDPVETQYF. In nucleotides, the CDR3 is TGCGCCAGCAGCAGGGACCCCGTAGAGACCCAGTACTTC.

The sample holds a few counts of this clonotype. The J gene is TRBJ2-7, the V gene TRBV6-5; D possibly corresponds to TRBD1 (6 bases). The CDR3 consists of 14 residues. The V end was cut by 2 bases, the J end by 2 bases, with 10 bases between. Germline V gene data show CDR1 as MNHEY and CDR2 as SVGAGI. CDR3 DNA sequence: TGTGCCAGCAGTTACGGACAGTCAACCTACGAGCAGTACTTC. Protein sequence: CASSYGQSTYEQYF.

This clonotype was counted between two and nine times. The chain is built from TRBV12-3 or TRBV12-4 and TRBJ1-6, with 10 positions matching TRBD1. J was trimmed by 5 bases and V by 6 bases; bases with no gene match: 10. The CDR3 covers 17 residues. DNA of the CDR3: TGTGCCAGCAGAAACCCCCGGGACAGGGGAAATAATTCACCCCTCCACTTT. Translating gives CASRNPRDRGNNSPLHF.